Below, 20 T cell receptor beta chains from the same sample are listed, as sequenced in a study of blood T cell repertoires in COVID-19. Only in-frame clones appear in the TCRdb table, and some are missing; sequencing was by immunoSEQ multiplex PCR. The sample carries about 190,000 clones, 78% recorded once. Sequencing was performed on peripheral blood. Receptor source: a woman aged 80 or over with active or convalescent COVID-19.

This chain connects TRBV3-1 (or the pseudogene TRBV3-2) to TRBJ1-1, with D unresolved. Germline lookup yields CDR1 LGHDT and CDR2 YNNKEL (reference sequence). V lost 2 bases to trimming and J lost 0 bases, with 4 bases between them. The CDR3 loop spans 13 amino acids. CDR3 sequence reads: CASSQFMNTEAFF. The CDR3 DNA follows: TGTGCCAGCAGCCAATTTATGAACACTGAAGCTTTCTTT.

The chain has TRBV9 and TRBJ2-3; no clear D. The CDR3 covers 11 residues. Between the trimmed V and J ends, which lost 4 bases and 5 bases, there was a span of 5 bases. The germline CDR1 and CDR2 sequences are SGDLS and YYNGEE. The CDR3 reads CASSKLDTQYF. The CDR3 DNA reads as TGTGCCAGCAGCAAACTAGATACGCAGTATTTT.

A single count supports this clone. The chain carries TRBV19 and TRBJ1-2; no clear D. The germline gives CDR1 LNHDA, CDR2 SQIVND (reference sequence). The CDR3 spans 13 residues. Trimming removed 5 bases at V and 8 bases at J, with 15 bases between. CDR3: CASSPEGRRGYTF. The CDR3 region has the DNA TGTGCCAGTAGTCCGGAGGGCCGTCGGGGCTACACCTTC.

The rearrangement uses TRBV19 and TRBJ1-2, with 8 bases identical to TRBD1. Germline V gene data show CDR1 as LNHDA and CDR2 as SQIVND (reference sequence). This CDR3 contains 13 residues. The ends lost 6 bases at V and 8 bases at J; junction bases unmatched: 8. The CDR3 nucleotides read TGTGCCAGTAGAAACGACAGGGGAGGCGGCTACACCTTC. This translates into CASRNDRGGGYTF.

The V call is TRBV12-3 or TRBV12-4, the J call TRBJ1-3; D perhaps matches TRBD1 (6 bases). The CDR3 is 13 residues long. Trimming left V 7 bases short and J 2 bases short, with 9 bases between. CDR3 bases: TGTGCCAGCAAATCAGGGGCTGGAAACACCATATATTTT. The encoded protein is CASKSGAGNTIYF.

This chain joins TRBV6-5 and TRBJ1-2; TRBD1 matches 7 bases. The germline CDR1 and CDR2 sequences are MNHEY and SVGAGI. The V gene end was trimmed by 2 bases and the J gene end by 8 bases; junction bases not matched to a gene: 5. The CDR3 sequence is 13 residues long. CDR3 in amino acids: CASSYPGGKGYTF. In DNA form, the CDR3 reads TGTGCCAGCAGTTACCCAGGGGGGAAGGGCTACACCTTC.

This clone was seen a single time. The V and J genes are TRBV5-4 and TRBJ2-7; 13 positions agree with TRBD2. CDR1 is SGHNT and CDR2 is YYREEE in the germline V gene (reference sequence). With V trimmed by 5 bases and J by 9 bases, 20 bases remained unmatched. The CDR3 length is 18 residues. The CDR3 DNA follows: TGTGCCAGCAGTTCCGGGACTAGCGGGGTGAGGCCTCGTTCGGGGCAGTACTTC. Translated, it gives CASSSGTSGVRPRSGQYF.

The rearrangement joins TRBV5-4 to TRBJ2-2, with D uncertain. Germline V lookup: CDR1 SGHNT, CDR2 YYREEE (reference sequence). The CDR3 consists of 12 residues. V was shortened by 7 bases and J by 5 bases, with 9 bases between the two germline ends. CDR3 sequence reads: CASVGPTGELFF. The CDR3 region has the DNA TGTGCCAGCGTTGGGCCAACCGGGGAGCTGTTTTTT.

This clone was counted a single time. The rearrangement joins TRBV19 to TRBJ1-4; 7 bases align to TRBD1. The CDR3 is made up of 14 amino acids. Germline CDR1 reads LNHDA; CDR2 reads SQIVND (reference sequence). Unmatched junction bases numbered 7, after V lost 7 bases and J lost 5 bases. The CDR3 region has the DNA TGTGCCAGTAACACGGGACAGAAAAATGAAAAACTGTTTTTT. This gives the protein CASNTGQKNEKLFF.

The sample holds one count of this clone. The chain carries TRBV5-1 and TRBJ2-7; D perhaps matches TRBD2 (6 bases). The germline gives CDR1 SGHRS, CDR2 YFSETQ. This CDR3 is 14 amino acids long. Trimming cost V 4 bases and J 0 bases, with 11 bases left between them. Here the CDR3 reads CASSRDGSSYEQYF. The CDR3 DNA sequence: TGCGCCAGCAGCCGAGACGGGAGCTCCTACGAGCAGTACTTC.

The J gene is TRBJ2-5, the V gene TRBV10-3; D perhaps matches TRBD2 (6 bases). The CDR3 sequence is 14 residues long. V was trimmed by 0 bases and J by 2 bases, leaving 7 bases between them. Germline loops: CDR1 ENHRY, CDR2 SYGVKD. The CDR3 here is CAISESGGQETQYF. In nucleotides, the CDR3 is TGTGCCATCAGTGAGTCGGGGGGACAAGAGACCCAGTACTTC.

This clone appeared once. This rearrangement joins TRBV6-5 to TRBJ2-5; 11 bases line up with TRBD1. CDR3 length: 15 residues. Germline V gene data show CDR1 as MNHEY and CDR2 as SVGAGI. V lost 6 bases, J lost 4 bases, and 7 bases stayed unmatched. The CDR3 spells CASSQDRGRLETQYF. The CDR3 DNA reads TGTGCCAGCAGCCAGGACAGGGGGCGCCTAGAGACCCAGTACTTC.

The rearrangement uses TRBV12-3 or TRBV12-4 and TRBJ1-2; 7 bases are a match to TRBD1. Trimming removed 5 bases from V and 8 bases from J; junction bases left unmatched: 8. The CDR3 totals 13 residues. This CDR3 reads CASSPTGVGGYTF. The CDR3 nucleotides read TGTGCCAGCAGTCCCACAGGGGTTGGAGGCTACACCTTC.

This clone was seen only once. V is TRBV5-6 and J is TRBJ2-3; 11 bases map to TRBD2. V lost 1 base and J lost 3; bases outside the gene matches: 4. CDR3 size: 16 residues. Germline CDR1 SGHDT, CDR2 YYEEEE. CDR3 sequence: CASSLLVAGGTDTQYF. The CDR3 coding sequence is TGTGCCAGCAGCTTGTTGGTAGCGGGGGGGACAGATACGCAGTATTTT.

This clone was recorded a few times. The chain links TRBV12-3 or TRBV12-4 to TRBJ2-7; 8 nucleotides match TRBD1. This CDR3 contains 13 residues. With V trimmed by 5 bases and J by 4 bases, 4 bases remained unmatched. In DNA, the CDR3 is TGTGCCAGCAGTCTTCGACAGGGGTACGAGCAGTACTTC. Amino acids: CASSLRQGYEQYF.

The rearrangement joins TRBV15 to TRBJ1-2; 10 bases map to TRBD1. V shed 6 bases, J shed 8 bases, and the junction held 6 bases outside the gene matches. CDR3 size: 13 residues. CDR1 LNHNV and CDR2 YYDKDF come from the germline V gene (reference sequence). CDR3 sequence (DNA): TGTGCCACCAGGGGGACAGGGGACATGGGCTACACCTTC. Translated: CATRGTGDMGYTF.

The chain combines TRBV27 with TRBJ2-7, with D unclear. CDR3 length: 14 residues. The germline CDR1 and CDR2 sequences are MNHEY and SMNVEV (reference sequence). V was trimmed by 3 bases and J by 4 bases, leaving 13 bases between them. In DNA form, the CDR3 reads TGTGCCAGCAGTTTTTATTCGTCAGGATACGAGCAGTACTTC. Translated, it gives CASSFYSSGYEQYF.

The chain employs TRBV7-2 and TRBJ2-3, with 12 bases that match TRBD2. CDR3 length: 15 residues. J gave up 8 bases and V 5 bases, and 8 bases lay outside the gene matches. Germline V CDR1 and CDR2: SGHTA, FQGNSA. CDR3 coding DNA: TGTGCCAGCAGCGAGACTAGCGGGGGATCCCTTACGCAGTATTTT. As protein: CASSETSGGSLTQYF.

The genes are TRBV5-1 and TRBJ2-5; 10 bases are shared with TRBD2. CDR1 is SGHRS, CDR2 YFSETQ, per germline. The J segment lost 2 bases and the V segment lost 2 bases, leaving 6 bases of the junction unmatched. The CDR3 is 16 residues long. The CDR3 DNA is TGCGCCAGCAGCTTTTTAGCGGGGGGTGAGCAAGAGACCCAGTACTTC. Its protein product is CASSFLAGGEQETQYF. Complete variable domain (other parts from reference TRBV5-1 and TRBJ2-5): KAGVTQTPRYLIKTRGQQVTLSCSPISGHRSVSWYQQTPGQGLQFLFEYFSETQRNKGNFPGRFSGRQFSNSRSEMNVSTLELGDSALYLCASSFLAGGEQETQYFGPGTRLLVL.

The chain has TRBV2 and TRBJ1-6; maybe TRBD1 (6 bases). The CDR3 extends over 13 amino acids. V lost 8 bases and J lost 9, with 14 bases in between. Germline loops: CDR1 SNHLY, CDR2 FYNNEI. DNA for the CDR3: TGTGCCAGCGACCAGGGGCTGGGTTCACCCCTCCACTTT. It is translated as CASDQGLGSPLHF.